Following are 4 T cell receptor beta chains from one sample sequenced in a study of T cell changes during pregnancy in multiple sclerosis (dated by TCRdb to the late 2010s). Libraries were prepared through the immunoSEQ multiplex PCR assay. TCRdb took over this immuneACCESS table, retaining in-frame rearrangements with V and J assigned. Such tables are incomplete; in checked studies, under half of the missing clones stem from an unresolved V gene, and the remainder is unexplained. In all, the sample holds roughly 80,000 clones, and about 93% of those were seen once. 2% to 3% of the sample goes to the ten largest clones. The material sequenced was peripheral blood, taken after pregnancy. The source is a female donor in good health, enrolled as a control in a pregnancy study.

CDR3 residues: CASSLDIRTGFSAGELFF. The CDR3 nucleotides are TGCGCCAGCAGCTTGGATATCCGGACAGGGTTTTCTGCCGGGGAGCTGTTTTTT. The chain employs TRBV5-1 and TRBJ2-2; 8 nucleotides align to TRBD1. The V gene end was trimmed by 0 bases and the J gene end by 6 bases; junction bases not matched to a gene: 13. Germline-derived CDR1 and CDR2 are SGHRS and YFSETQ. This CDR3 has 18 residues.

The chain has TRBV5-1 and TRBJ2-5; 14 bases line up with TRBD2. Germline CDR1 SGHRS, CDR2 YFSETQ. V lost 4 bases, J lost 5 bases, and 10 bases stayed unmatched. The CDR3 is 17 residues long. The CDR3 reads CASSGGTSGRSLETQYF. In nucleotides, the CDR3 is TGCGCCAGCAGCGGCGGGACTAGCGGGAGATCGTTGGAGACCCAGTACTTC.

The chain couples TRBV6-6 to TRBJ1-5; the match to TRBD1 covers 9 bases. Germline CDR1 is MNHNY and CDR2 is SVGAGI (reference sequence). The length of the CDR3 is 16 residues. With V trimmed by 6 bases and J by 6 bases, 12 bases remained unmatched. For the CDR3, the DNA is TGTGCCAGCAGCCCCCGTAATCCGGGACAGGGTCAGCCCCAGCATTTT. Residues: CASSPRNPGQGQPQHF.

This clone was picked up a small number of times. The gene calls are TRBV2 and TRBJ1-6; 8 bases agree with TRBD1. V lost 6 bases to trimming and J lost 10 bases; unmatched junction nucleotides: 14. The germline CDR1 and CDR2 sequences are SNHLY and FYNNEI. The CDR3 consists of 16 residues. The CDR3 bases are TGTGCCAGCAGCCCCCGGACAGGGACCCTGGGGTCACCCCTCCACTTT. It specifies CASSPRTGTLGSPLHF.